This passage covers 7 T cell receptor beta chains from one sample sequenced in a study of molecular identifiers for immune sequencing clone quantification. Using its own MiXCR run on the PCR reads, TCRdb lists one record per CDR3 protein. The sample contains more than 450,000 distinct CDR3 sequences, around 23% of which appear only once. The sequenced material came from naive CD8+ T cells from blood, with Jurkat cell RNA spiked in. Subset denoted: FACS-sorted CD8+CD4-CCR7+CD45RA+ naive T cells. These receptors all come from a human donor in good health. Some libraries in this study had Jurkat cell RNA spiked in.

At least ten counts were recorded for this clonotype. The chain combines TRBV7-2 with TRBJ2-1, with 7 bases that match TRBD2. V trimming: 4 bases; J trimming: 6 bases; junction bases outside the gene matches: 15. CDR1 SGHTA and CDR2 FQGNSA come from the germline V gene. This CDR3 region has 17 residues. The CDR3 reads CASSSQQMSGISNEQFF. The CDR3 DNA reads as TGTGCCAGCAGCTCCCAACAGATGAGCGGGATTTCCAATGAGCAGTTCTTC.

This clonotype was observed at least ten times. V and J are TRBV5-1 and TRBJ2-3; perhaps TRBD2 as D (6 bases). The germline V gene has CDR1 SGHRS and CDR2 YFSETQ. V lost 4 bases and J lost 6, with 15 bases in between. The CDR3 has 14 amino acids. The CDR3 bases are TGCGCCAGCAGCCTCTGGCGGGCGGGGGATACGCAGTATTTT. It is translated as CASSLWRAGDTQYF.

This clonotype has only a few counts. This chain joins TRBV11-2 and TRBJ2-3, with 7 bases fitting TRBD1. The CDR3 covers 18 residues. After removal of 0 bases from V and 0 bases from J, the junction contained 9 bases not matched to a gene. The germline V gene encodes CDR1 SGHAT and CDR2 FQNNGV. The CDR3 bases are TGTGCCAGCAGCTTAGATTGGCCCGGGACAGCTAGCACAGATACGCAGTATTTT. Encoded protein: CASSLDWPGTASTDTQYF.

This clonotype was seen a handful of times. CDR3 sequence (DNA): TGTGCCAGCAGCCCCCAGACTAGCGGGGGCCTAGATACGCAGTATTTT. As protein: CASSPQTSGGLDTQYF. The rearrangement links TRBV14 to TRBJ2-3, with 12 bases that match TRBD2. CDR1 is SGHDN, CDR2 FVKESK, per germline. After removal of 4 bases from V and 5 bases from J, the junction contained 7 bases not matched to a gene. The CDR3 contains 16 residues.

The rearrangement joins TRBV4-2 to TRBJ2-7; D remains unclear. Trimming took 2 bases from V and 5 from J, leaving 7 bases between them. The CDR3 runs to 12 residues. Germline loops: CDR1 LGHNA, CDR2 YNFKEQ. In DNA form, the CDR3 reads TGTGCCAGCAGCCAATATGGCGACGAGCAGTACTTC. Translation: CASSQYGDEQYF.

V and J are TRBV6-5 and TRBJ1-5; D possibly corresponds to TRBD1 (5 bases). The CDR3 runs 13 residues. The germline V and J ends were trimmed by 7 bases and 8 bases, with 15 bases remaining between them. Germline V gene data show CDR1 as MNHEY and CDR2 as SVGAGI. CDR3 nucleotide sequence: TGTGCCAGCACCCCCAGGGTTAGCGAGCCCCAGCATTTT. As protein: CASTPRVSEPQHF.

The table lists this clonotype with many counts. The chain has TRBV3-1 and TRBJ1-2, with D tentatively TRBD1 (5 bases). The CDR3 sequence is 14 residues long. V was trimmed by 0 bases and J by 3 bases, leaving 8 bases between them. Germline-derived CDR1 and CDR2 are LGHDT and YNNKEL (reference sequence). DNA for the CDR3: TGTGCCAGCAGCCAAGAGACAGCATACTATGGCTACACCTTC. This translates into CASSQETAYYGYTF.